This TCR beta chain was profiled in a study of identical twins. General study points: Abundant cord blood beta clonotypes carried fewer insertions; memory repertoires showed none.

This clonotype was detected many times. Its specificity is not known. This CDR3 comprises 17 residues. Germline V CDR1 and CDR2: SGHDN, FVKESK. Losses at the gene ends were 4 bases for V and 4 bases for J; bases not matched to a gene: 5. cDNA carried unique molecular identifiers, and a universal primer site was added by template switching. TCRdb re-analysed the 5' RACE reads in MiXCR, keeping a single row per CDR3 protein. Seen here are 540,000 or so distinct CDR3 sequences, more than 20% observed once, and the top ten hold about 0.5%. This same sample was also part of a study on yellow fever vaccine responses in identical twins. That study reports: It has been reported that, in twins, the vaccine T cell response seemed partly convergent and partly personalized.

The TCR comes from a woman aged 18-29 years in good health. This sequence joins TRBV14 and TRBJ2-2; 14 bases are shared with TRBD2. Input material: CD4+ T cells sorted from blood. The CDR3 DNA sequence: TGTGCCAGCAGCCCGGGACTAGCGGGAGCGGTCACCGGGGAGCTGTTTTTT. It yields the protein CASSPGLAGAVTGELFF. Drawing the rest from reference TRBV14 and TRBJ2-2, the complete variable domain is EAGVTQFPSHSVIEKGQTVTLRCDPISGHDNLYWYRRVMGKEIKFLLHFVKESKQDESGMPNNRFLAERTGGTYSTLKVQPAELEDSGVYFCASSPGLAGAVTGELFFGEGSRLTVL.